These T cell receptor beta chains were read from a single sample in a study of blood T cell repertoires in COVID-19. Clones were read by immunoSEQ multiplex PCR, and TCRdb kept only the in-frame ones, dropping some. The sample holds about 140,000 clones, approximately 90% seen once. Material for sequencing was peripheral blood. The receptors shown here come from a human donor with COVID-19, enrolled during active disease. The donor label of this sample is uncertain. CDR3s leave out the opening cysteine and the closing phenylalanine or tryptophan.

j_gene | v_gene | CDR3aa
TRBJ1-1 | TRBV11-2 | ASSPRGGAVQMNTEAF
TRBJ1-1 | TRBV5-1 | ASSTQGEGTEAF
TRBJ2-5 | TRBV2 | ASGDSSSSGTQY
TRBJ1-6 | TRBV5-6 | ASSLRAGWSSYNSPLH
TRBJ2-2 | TRBV12-5 | ASSQRQGGSGELF
TRBJ1-2 | TRBV19 | ASSVQGDYGYT
TRBJ1-1 | TRBV9 | ASSLWDRDTEAF
TRBJ1-3 | TRBV7-9 | ASSLGRSLSGNTIY
TRBJ2-5 | TRBV4-1 | ASSPLAGKETQY
TRBJ2-1 | TRBV6-5 | ASSYSGSNSYNEQF
TRBJ1-4 | TRBV2 | ASTYRDVDEKLF
TRBJ2-1 | TRBV9 | ASSAQTSGANNEQF
TRBJ1-5 | TRBV5-5 | ASSLQSSQPQH
TRBJ1-2 | TRBV27 | ASSFRRTGARGYT
TRBJ2-7 | TRBV5-6 | ASSFGTGGVSAYEQY
TRBJ2-2 | TRBV19 | ASSIVDRDTGELF
TRBJ1-4 | TRBV5-1 | ASSLTDSIRGWGEKLF
TRBJ1-4 | TRBV6-7 | ASSYSRGGKEGNEKLF
TRBJ1-2 | TRBV19 | ASSIEAGANYGYT
TRBJ1-1 | TRBV5-1 | ASSFGGTNDAEAF
TRBJ1-2 | TRBV10-2 | ASSRGFNYGYT
TRBJ2-7 | TRBV3-1/TRBV3-2 | ASSQDRHYEQY
TRBJ2-3 | TRBV9 | ASSVRTTDTQY
TRBJ2-2 | TRBV4-2 | ASSQEPDRGAGELF
TRBJ1-1 | TRBV29-1 | SVLGQLNTEAF
TRBJ2-5 | TRBV25-1 | ASSETAQETQY
TRBJ1-1 | TRBV15 | ATSNRQNTEAF
TRBJ2-2 | TRBV11-3 | ASSPWPGGIAEPNTGELF
TRBJ1-6 | TRBV6-6 | ASSFRLDNSPLH
TRBJ1-1 | TRBV7-3 | ASSSGNPNTEAF
TRBJ1-1 | TRBV11-3 | ASSPGGPGNTEAF
TRBJ1-3 | TRBV6-5 | ASRSGQVEGNTIY
TRBJ1-1 | TRBV6-5 | ASSQTRQPTEAF
TRBJ2-7 | TRBV7-9 | ASSLGTVAYEQY
TRBJ1-2 | TRBV5-6 | ASSLGSYGYT
TRBJ2-1 | TRBV6-2/TRBV6-3 | ASSSGTSGGSSYNEQF
TRBJ1-2 | TRBV4-2 | ASSQDGQGGGYT
TRBJ1-2 | TRBV12-3/TRBV12-4 | ASSLNNYGYT
TRBJ1-2 | TRBV25-1 | ASSALDRHYGYT
TRBJ1-1 | TRBV7-2 | ASSLWGTEVEAF
TRBJ1-6 | TRBV6-5 | ASRAGQGNSPLH
TRBJ1-1 | TRBV28 | ASSLSDNPPEAF
TRBJ2-2 | TRBV15 | ATSRGLNSGELF
TRBJ2-3 | TRBV19 | ASSIGGGGESTDTQY
TRBJ2-5 | TRBV18 | ASSPLREETQY
TRBJ1-3 | TRBV5-4 | ASSDLQGASGNTIY
TRBJ2-2 | TRBV9 | ASTAGSGGAAGELF
TRBJ1-2 | TRBV5-4 | ASSSRTGSGYGYT
TRBJ2-7 | TRBV9 | ASSPRPRDNYEQY
TRBJ1-2 | TRBV25-1 | ASSLSGGKEGYT